Presented here are 8 T cell receptor beta chains from one specimen sequenced in a study of shared clonotypes between healthy human individuals. Here immunoSEQ multiplex PCR was the method, and the copy in TCRdb shows in-frame clones only, minus some. Among roughly 490,000 clones listed, 70% to 80% were seen once. Source material: PBMCs. These receptors all stem from a middle-aged woman in good health. Some clones in this sample may be carry-over from other donors' samples.

The chain carries TRBV2 and TRBJ1-5, with a tentative D call TRBD1 (5 bases). This CDR3 is 13 amino acids long. The V and J ends lost 4 bases and 9 bases respectively, with 13 bases between them. The germline V gene encodes CDR1 SNHLY and CDR2 FYNNEI. CDR3 nucleotides: TGTGCCAGCAGTGTCTCGGGGGTAGGGCCCCAGCATTTT. Translation gives CASSVSGVGPQHF.

The chain has TRBV15 and TRBJ2-4; 7 bases are shared with TRBD2. The germline CDR1 and CDR2 sequences are LNHNV and YYDKDF (reference sequence). Trimming at V came to 0 bases and at J to 0 bases, leaving 8 bases not matched to a gene. This CDR3 region has 18 residues. CDR3 DNA: TGTGCCACCAGCAGAGATGGGGGGGAAGGGTTAGCCAAAAACATTCAGTACTTC. This sequence encodes CATSRDGGEGLAKNIQYF.

The V and J genes are TRBV4-1 and TRBJ2-5, with 10 bases aligning to TRBD2. The CDR3 is 13 amino acids. Germline CDR1 MGHRA, CDR2 YSYEKL. V shed 4 bases and J 9 bases; nucleotides not matched to a gene: 5. In DNA, the CDR3 is TGCGCCAGCAGCCTGGGGACTAGCGAGGCCCAGTACTTC. It yields the protein CASSLGTSEAQYF.

The genes are TRBV7-2 and TRBJ2-1, with TRBD2 as a possible D gene (6 bases). Germline loops: CDR1 SGHTA, CDR2 FQGNSA. There are 12 residues in the CDR3. V was pared by 5 bases and J by 10 bases, with 12 bases between. Written as DNA, the CDR3 is TGTGCCAGCAGCCAACTAGCATACGAGCAGTTCTTC. As protein: CASSQLAYEQFF.

The chain couples TRBV5-1 to TRBJ2-7, with TRBD1 matching 9 bases. V trimming: 3 bases; J trimming: 0 bases; junction bases outside the gene matches: 4. CDR1 and CDR2 (germline): SGHRS, YFSETQ. The CDR3 is 15 residues long. The CDR3, as DNA: TGCGCCAGCAGCTACCGGACAGGGGTCTCCTACGAGCAGTACTTC. Its translation is CASSYRTGVSYEQYF. Full variable domain (remainder filled in from reference TRBV5-1 and TRBJ2-7): KAGVTQTPRYLIKTRGQQVTLSCSPISGHRSVSWYQQTPGQGLQFLFEYFSETQRNKGNFPGRFSGRQFSNSRSEMNVSTLELGDSALYLCASSYRTGVSYEQYFGPGTRLTVT.

J is TRBJ2-1 and V is TRBV4-1; D is perhaps TRBD2 (6 bases). V lost 3 bases to trimming and J lost 5 bases, with 14 bases between them. This CDR3 is 15 amino acids long. Germline V gives CDR1 MGHRA, CDR2 YSYEKL. CDR3 loop: CASSHGTGANNEQFF. The CDR3 DNA is TGCGCCAGCAGCCACGGGACGGGAGCGAACAATGAGCAGTTCTTC.

This clone came up a few times. The chain is built from TRBV28 and TRBJ2-2; D ambiguous. The CDR3 length is 15 residues. From germline, CDR1 is MDHEN and CDR2 SYDVKM. V lost 4 bases, J lost 2 bases, and 11 bases lay in between. The CDR3 protein is CASSYRHKNTGELFF. The CDR3 coding sequence is TGTGCCAGCAGTTACCGACATAAAAACACCGGGGAGCTGTTTTTT.

This rearrangement joins TRBV2 to TRBJ2-5; D perhaps matches TRBD2 (7 bases). CDR1 and CDR2 (germline): SNHLY, FYNNEI. The CDR3 extends over 15 amino acids. The V gene lost 6 bases and the J gene lost 1 base, with 15 bases spanning the gap. CDR3 coding DNA: TGTGCCAGCAGCCTAGAGGGGGGGTCCCAAGAGACCCAGTACTTC. This translates into CASSLEGGSQETQYF.